This TCR beta chain is drawn from a study of shared clonotypes between healthy human individuals. Study context: Aged 18 to 49, the donors were a couple of women and a few men. Plates per donor: three CD4 naive, three CD4 memory, two CD8 naive, one CD8 memory.

About this clone itself: The antigen is undetermined.

The study's findings and limits: Naive subsets usually exceeded memory subsets in estimated richness. Shared clonotypes across all four donors exceeded non-shared ones in generation probability.

Per the germline V gene, CDR1 is LGHNA and CDR2 is YNFKEQ. V trimming: 2 bases; J trimming: 3 bases; junction bases outside the gene matches: 2. The CDR3 covers 14 residues. Clones were read by immunoSEQ multiplex PCR, and TCRdb kept only the in-frame ones, dropping some. Among 800,000 to 950,000 clones listed, 95% to 97% were seen once. Naive CD8 isolation took CD45RO-negative cells positively selected for CCR7 and excluded terminally differentiated effector memory CD45RA+ cells. The sequencing input was naive CD8+ T cells sorted from blood. This chain connects TRBV4-2 to TRBJ1-2, with 8 bases identical to TRBD1. The receptor's source is a man aged 25-45 years in good health. The CDR3 DNA reads as TGTGCCAGCAGCCAAACAGGGGGAGACTATGGCTACACCTTC. Protein: CASSQTGGDYGYTF.